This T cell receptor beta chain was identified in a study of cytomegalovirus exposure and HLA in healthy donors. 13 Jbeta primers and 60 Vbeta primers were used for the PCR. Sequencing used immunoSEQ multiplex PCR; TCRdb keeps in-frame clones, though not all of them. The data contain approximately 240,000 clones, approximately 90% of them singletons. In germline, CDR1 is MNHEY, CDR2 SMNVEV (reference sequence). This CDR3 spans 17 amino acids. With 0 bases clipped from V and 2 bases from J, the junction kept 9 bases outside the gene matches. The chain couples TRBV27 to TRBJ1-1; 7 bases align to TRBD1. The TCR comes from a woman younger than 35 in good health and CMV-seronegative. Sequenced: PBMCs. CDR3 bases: TGTGCCAGCAGTTTATCTTTTTTTGCAGGGGGAAACACTGAAGCTTTCTTT. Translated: CASSLSFFAGGNTEAFF.